The rows below give T cell receptor beta chains drawn from one sample of a study of cytomegalovirus exposure and HLA in healthy donors. TCRdb's table, derived via immunoSEQ multiplex PCR, lists solely in-frame clones and lacks some. The sample lists fewer than 250,000 clones; 78% were seen once. Input material: PBMCs. Every receptor here comes from a woman aged 25 to 39 in good health and CMV-seropositive. The CDR3 runs from the conserved cysteine through the conserved F or W. Each record gives: J gene, V gene, clone size, D gene, CDR3 DNA, CDR3 protein. A D gene is named only where the DNA matches it firmly. Clone size is not always given. Where it is, it says once, few, many or a class for expanded clones.

TRBJ1-5,TRBV6-1,.,TRBD1,TGTGCCAGCAGTGAAGGGCAGGGGGCAGATCAGCCCCAGCATTTT,CASSEGQGADQPQHF
TRBJ1-2,TRBV5-8,.,TRBD1,TGTGCCAGCAGCCTGGACAGGGGGCTATATGGCTACACCTTC,CASSLDRGLYGYTF
TRBJ1-1,TRBV5-1,.,.,TGCGCCAGCAGCGGACAGTTTCGAAGCACTGAAGCTTTCTTT,CASSGQFRSTEAFF
TRBJ2-7,TRBV2,.,TRBD2,TGTGCCACCGTACCGGGACTAGACTACGAGCAGTACTTC,CATVPGLDYEQYF
TRBJ1-5,TRBV4-3,.,.,TGCGCCAGCAGCCGCATGACGGGGAGTCAGCCCCAGCATTTT,CASSRMTGSQPQHF
TRBJ2-3,TRBV9,.,TRBD2,TGTGCCAGCAGCAAGGGGGGACTAGCGGGACTAGGGGCGCAGTATTTT,CASSKGGLAGLGAQYF
TRBJ1-2,TRBV6-5,once,.,TGTGCCAGCAGCCCCCAGGGCGGTGGCTACACCTTC,CASSPQGGGYTF
TRBJ2-2,TRBV5-1,.,TRBD1,TGCGCCAGCAGGTCGCAGGGGGCGCCGGACGGGGAGCTGTTTTTT,CASRSQGAPDGELFF
TRBJ1-6,TRBV6-5,few,TRBD1,TGTGCCAGCAGGCCCCAGGGACAGAAGAATTCACCCCTCCACTTT,CASRPQGQKNSPLHF
TRBJ2-4,TRBV2,once,.,TGTGCCAGCAGTGAAACAGAACTAGCCAAAAACATTCAGTACTTC,CASSETELAKNIQYF
TRBJ2-3,TRBV2,.,.,TGTGCCAGCCTTGTACAGGGTGGGACAGATACGCAGTATTTT,CASLVQGGTDTQYF
TRBJ2-7,TRBV30,.,.,TGTGCCTGGAGTGCCCTAGGCAGTTTCTACGAGCAGTACTTC,CAWSALGSFYEQYF
TRBJ1-3,TRBV28,.,TRBD1,TGTGCCAGCCTCACCCGAGACAGGGGGCCTGGAAACACCATATATTTT,CASLTRDRGPGNTIYF
TRBJ1-2,TRBV5-4,.,.,TGTGCCAGCAGCATGGGGGGACAAGGTGAATTCGGCTACACCTTC,CASSMGGQGEFGYTF
TRBJ2-1,TRBV5-1,.,.,TGCGCCAGCAGTCCCGGGACACAGTCCTACAATGAGCAGTTCTTC,CASSPGTQSYNEQFF
TRBJ1-2,TRBV7-3,.,.,TGTGCCAGCAGCCCCTCGGCTAACTATGGCTACACCTTC,CASSPSANYGYTF
TRBJ2-5,TRBV5-1,.,TRBD2,TGCGCCAGCAGCCGGACTAGCGGGGGGGCCGCAGAGACCCAGTACTTC,CASSRTSGGAAETQYF
TRBJ2-5,TRBV18,.,.,TGTGCCAGCTCACCACTAACTAGGATCGGAGAGACCCAGTACTTC,CASSPLTRIGETQYF
TRBJ1-1,TRBV28,.,TRBD1,TGTGCCAGCAAGGAAGACTTGACAGGGTTTTGGGTTAGAAACACTGAAGCTTTCTTT,CASKEDLTGFWVRNTEAFF
TRBJ2-7,TRBV27,.,TRBD2,TGTGCCAGCAGTACAACGGGGGGGCCCTACGAGCAGTACTTC,CASSTTGGPYEQYF
TRBJ2-1,TRBV9,.,TRBD2,TGTGCCAGCAGCCTCACTAGCGGGGGCGCCAATGAGCAGTTCTTC,CASSLTSGGANEQFF
TRBJ2-7,TRBV4-2,.,TRBD1,TGTGCCAGCACCTACTCCGGGACAGGGGGCTCCTACGAGCAGTACTTC,CASTYSGTGGSYEQYF
TRBJ2-7,TRBV7-6,.,TRBD2,TGTGCCAGCAGCCTGACGGGGGGGGAGCAGTACTTC,CASSLTGGEQYF
TRBJ2-7,TRBV6-5,.,TRBD1,TGTGCCAGCAGTTACCTGGGACAGGGAATCGACTACGAGCAGTACTTC,CASSYLGQGIDYEQYF
TRBJ2-1,TRBV9,.,TRBD2,TGTGCCAGCAGCGTAGACGGGGGGGCGGTTGAGCAGTTCTTC,CASSVDGGAVEQFF
TRBJ2-1,TRBV5-1,.,.,TGCGCCAGCAGCCCCGGGGGAGATGGAAATGAGCAGTTCTTC,CASSPGGDGNEQFF
TRBJ2-3,TRBV6-4,few,.,TGTGCCAGCAGTGACACCCCGGCAGGGGAATTAAATACGCAGTATTTT,CASSDTPAGELNTQYF
TRBJ1-2,TRBV6-5,.,.,TGTGCCAGCAGTTACTCGCAGGGAGGGCGGAGGGGCTACACCTTC,CASSYSQGGRRGYTF
TRBJ1-2,TRBV5-1,.,TRBD1,TGCGCCAGCAGCTTGTTGACAGGGGGCAGTGATGGCTACACCTTC,CASSLLTGGSDGYTF
TRBJ2-2,TRBV6-5,.,.,TGTGCCAGCAGTTACTCGAAAGCGGTCAACACCGGGGAGCTGTTTTTT,CASSYSKAVNTGELFF
TRBJ2-3,TRBV29-1,.,TRBD1,TGCAGCGTTGAAGAAGCAGGGGGCTCAGATACGCAGTATTTT,CSVEEAGGSDTQYF
TRBJ2-3,TRBV13,.,.,TGTGCCAGCAGCCCGACAGGCTCTAGCACAGATACGCAGTATTTT,CASSPTGSSTDTQYF
TRBJ2-5,TRBV5-6,.,.,TGTGCCAGCAGCTTTGGCAGGGGATCTGGGACCCAGTACTTC,CASSFGRGSGTQYF
TRBJ2-1,TRBV4-1,.,.,TGCGCCAGCAGCCAAGCCCTCCGGACATCGGATGAGCAGTTCTTC,CASSQALRTSDEQFF
TRBJ1-5,TRBV10-3,.,.,TGTGCCATCAGTCAAGAGCAAGAGGGAGATCAGCCCCAGCATTTT,CAISQEQEGDQPQHF
TRBJ2-7,TRBV5-1,.,.,TGCGCCAGCAGCTTGGTCCCCGGCAACTACGAGCAGTACTTC,CASSLVPGNYEQYF
TRBJ2-3,TRBV29-1,.,TRBD1,TGCAGCGCGGGACAGGGACGTCAAGATACGCAGTATTTT,CSAGQGRQDTQYF
TRBJ2-5,TRBV28,.,.,TGTGCCAGCAGTTTATACCGGGGCGGGGCGACCGAAGAGACCCAGTACTTC,CASSLYRGGATEETQYF
TRBJ2-5,TRBV7-5,.,.,.,CARREWALGAQETQYF
TRBJ2-5,TRBV6-5,.,.,TGTGCCAGCAGTTACTCGAGAGGGCGAGGGGAGACCCAGTACTTC,CASSYSRGRGETQYF
TRBJ2-3,TRBV19,.,TRBD1,TGTGCCAGTAGTAAAGCGGGACAGGGAGACCCAGATACGCAGTATTTT,CASSKAGQGDPDTQYF
TRBJ2-2,TRBV27,.,.,TGTGCCCAAGGGCCAGCGGAGGAGGGCACCGGGGAGCTGTTTTTT,CAQGPAEEGTGELFF
TRBJ1-4,TRBV5-1,.,.,TGCGCCAGCAGCCAGACGGGGGTGGATGGTGAAAAACTGTTTTTT,CASSQTGVDGEKLFF
TRBJ2-7,TRBV9,.,TRBD2,TGTGCCAGCAGTCCAGATACTAGCGGGGGGGCACTATCCTACGAGCAGTACTTC,CASSPDTSGGALSYEQYF
TRBJ2-5,TRBV14,.,TRBD2,TGTGCCAGCAGCCTACCAAGCGGGAGGTGGGAGACCCAGTACTTC,CASSLPSGRWETQYF
TRBJ1-2,TRBV7-9,few,.,TGTGCCAGCAGCTTAGGGACAGATGGCTACACCTTC,CASSLGTDGYTF
TRBJ2-3,TRBV4-1,.,.,TGCGCCAGCAGCCAATTGAACTCGCGACTTTCCCTCACAGATACGCAGTATTTT,CASSQLNSRLSLTDTQYF
TRBJ2-1,TRBV7-9,.,TRBD1,TGTTCCAGCAGCTTATTCTTGGGACAGACATACAATGAGCAGTTCTTC,CSSSLFLGQTYNEQFF
TRBJ2-3,TRBV28,.,TRBD1,TGTGCCAGCAGTTCCTGGGACAGGGAGGGATCAGCGGATACGCAGTATTTT,CASSSWDREGSADTQYF